The clone carrying this T cell receptor beta chain has at least ten counts. Researchers took RNA transcripts and amplified the TCR beta CDR3 regions from them. HTBI primers were used for first-round RT-PCR of the TCR CDR3. TCRdb passed the multiplex PCR reads through MiXCR, listing each CDR3 protein once. The repertoire has hundreds of thousands of distinct CDR3 sequences, approximately 14% of them found once; the top ten carry roughly 10%. This CDR3 region has 15 residues. The V gene's germline CDR1 is MDHEN and CDR2 SYDVKM. J gave up 5 bases and V 5 bases, and 8 bases lay outside the gene matches. The data belong to a study of T cells in Graves' hyperthyroidism and ophthalmopathy.

The V and J genes are TRBV28 and TRBJ1-1; 10 bases align to TRBD1. Specimen: blood. The clonotype was recovered from a woman in her late teens or twenties with Graves' hyperthyroidism. The CDR3 protein is CASSARTGGKTEAFF. CDR3 DNA sequence: TGTGCCAGCAGTGCACGGACAGGGGGAAAGACTGAAGCTTTCTTT.